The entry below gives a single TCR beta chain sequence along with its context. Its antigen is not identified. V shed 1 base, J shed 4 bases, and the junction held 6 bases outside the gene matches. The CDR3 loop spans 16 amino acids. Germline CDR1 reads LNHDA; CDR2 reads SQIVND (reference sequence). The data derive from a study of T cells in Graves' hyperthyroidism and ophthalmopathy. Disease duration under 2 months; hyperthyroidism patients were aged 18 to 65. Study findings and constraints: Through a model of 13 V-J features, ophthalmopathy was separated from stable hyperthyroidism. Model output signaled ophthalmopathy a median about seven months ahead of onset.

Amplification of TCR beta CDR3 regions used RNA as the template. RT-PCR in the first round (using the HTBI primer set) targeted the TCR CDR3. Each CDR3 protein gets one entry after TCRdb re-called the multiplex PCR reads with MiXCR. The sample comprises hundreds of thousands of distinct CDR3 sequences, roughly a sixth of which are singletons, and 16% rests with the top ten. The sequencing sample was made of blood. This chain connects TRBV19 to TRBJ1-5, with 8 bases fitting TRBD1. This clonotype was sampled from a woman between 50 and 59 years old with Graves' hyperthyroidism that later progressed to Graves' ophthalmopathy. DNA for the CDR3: TGTGCCAGTAGTATAGTCAGGGGGCTGAAGAATCAGCCCCAGCATTTT. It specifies CASSIVRGLKNQPQHF.